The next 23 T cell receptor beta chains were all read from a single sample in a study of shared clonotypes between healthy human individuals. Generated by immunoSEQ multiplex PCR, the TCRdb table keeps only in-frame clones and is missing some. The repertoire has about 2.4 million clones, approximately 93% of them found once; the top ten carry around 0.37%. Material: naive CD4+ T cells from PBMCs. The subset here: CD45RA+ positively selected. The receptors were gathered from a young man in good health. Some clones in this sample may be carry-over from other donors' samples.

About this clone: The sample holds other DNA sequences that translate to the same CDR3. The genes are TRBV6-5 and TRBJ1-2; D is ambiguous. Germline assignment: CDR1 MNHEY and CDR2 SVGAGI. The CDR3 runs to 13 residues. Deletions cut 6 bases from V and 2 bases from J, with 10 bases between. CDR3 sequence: CASSLDGNYGYTF. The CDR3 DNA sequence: TGTGCCAGCAGCTTGGACGGAAACTATGGCTACACCTTC.

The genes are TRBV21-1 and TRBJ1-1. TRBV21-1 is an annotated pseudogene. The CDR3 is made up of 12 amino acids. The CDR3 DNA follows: TGTGCCAGCAGCACTAACAACACTGAAGCTTTCTTT. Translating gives CASSTNNTEAFF.

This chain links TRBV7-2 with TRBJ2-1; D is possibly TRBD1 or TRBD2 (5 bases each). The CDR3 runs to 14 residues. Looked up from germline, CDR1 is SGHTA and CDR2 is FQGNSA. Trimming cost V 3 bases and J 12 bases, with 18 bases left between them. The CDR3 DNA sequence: TGTGCCAGCAGCTTTCCGGGACGGCAATCGGGGCAGTTCTTC. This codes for CASSFPGRQSGQFF.

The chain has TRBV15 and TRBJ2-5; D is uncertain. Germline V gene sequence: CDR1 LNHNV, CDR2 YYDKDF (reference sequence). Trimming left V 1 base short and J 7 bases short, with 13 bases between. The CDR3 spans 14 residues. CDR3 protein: CATSRGEDRLTQYF. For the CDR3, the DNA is TGTGCCACCAGCAGAGGTGAGGATCGGTTGACCCAGTACTTC.

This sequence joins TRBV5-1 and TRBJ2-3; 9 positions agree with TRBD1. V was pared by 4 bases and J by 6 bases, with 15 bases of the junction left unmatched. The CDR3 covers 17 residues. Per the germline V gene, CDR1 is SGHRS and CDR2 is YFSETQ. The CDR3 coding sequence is TGCGCCAGCAGCCCTACGACTCCGGGACAGGGAGGCGATACGCAGTATTTT. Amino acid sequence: CASSPTTPGQGGDTQYF. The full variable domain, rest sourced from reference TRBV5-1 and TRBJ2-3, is KAGVTQTPRYLIKTRGQQVTLSCSPISGHRSVSWYQQTPGQGLQFLFEYFSETQRNKGNFPGRFSGRQFSNSRSEMNVSTLELGDSALYLCASSPTTPGQGGDTQYFGPGTRLTVL.

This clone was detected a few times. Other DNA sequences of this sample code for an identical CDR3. The CDR3 is CASSRDSPNYGYTF. CDR3 bases: TGCGCCAGCAGCCGGGACAGCCCTAACTATGGCTACACCTTC. The J gene is TRBJ1-2, the V gene TRBV5-1, with 7 nucleotides matching TRBD1. The V segment lost 4 bases and the J segment 0 bases; nucleotides outside the gene matches: 3. Germline V CDR1 and CDR2: SGHRS, YFSETQ. This CDR3 comprises 14 residues. Full variable domain (rest looked up from reference TRBV5-1 and TRBJ1-2): KAGVTQTPRYLIKTRGQQVTLSCSPISGHRSVSWYQQTPGQGLQFLFEYFSETQRNKGNFPGRFSGRQFSNSRSEMNVSTLELGDSALYLCASSRDSPNYGYTFGSGTRLTVV.

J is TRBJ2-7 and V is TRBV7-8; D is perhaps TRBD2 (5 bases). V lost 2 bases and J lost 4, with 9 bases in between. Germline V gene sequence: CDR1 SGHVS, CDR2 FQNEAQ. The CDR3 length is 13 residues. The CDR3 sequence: CASSLWTRYEQYF. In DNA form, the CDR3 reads TGTGCCAGCAGCTTATGGACTCGGTACGAGCAGTACTTC.

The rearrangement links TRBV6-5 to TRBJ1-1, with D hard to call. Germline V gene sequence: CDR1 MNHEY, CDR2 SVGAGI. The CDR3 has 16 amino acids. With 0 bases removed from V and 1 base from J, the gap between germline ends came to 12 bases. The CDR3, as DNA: TGTGCCAGCAGTTACTCAGGGTATAGGGCGAACACTGAAGCTTTCTTT. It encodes CASSYSGYRANTEAFF.

The CDR3 coding sequence is TGTGCCAGCAGCTTTACAGGGGGCTCTTCTGGAAACACCATATATTTT. Translated, it gives CASSFTGGSSGNTIYF. The chain has TRBV5-6 and TRBJ1-3; 9 bases align to TRBD1. The ends lost 2 bases at V and 1 base at J; junction bases unmatched: 4. In germline, CDR1 is SGHDT, CDR2 YYEEEE. This CDR3 contains 16 residues.

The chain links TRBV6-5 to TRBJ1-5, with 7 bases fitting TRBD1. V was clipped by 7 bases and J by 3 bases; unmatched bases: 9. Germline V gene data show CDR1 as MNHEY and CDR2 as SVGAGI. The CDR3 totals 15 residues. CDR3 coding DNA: TGTGCCAGCAATCCCAACAGGGGCGCCAATCAGCCCCAGCATTTT. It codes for CASNPNRGANQPQHF.

The CDR3 DNA is TGTGCCAGTAGTATGGTCCGGGAAAAACTGTTTTTT. This encodes CASSMVREKLFF. The genes are TRBV19 and TRBJ1-4; D gene ambiguous. From germline, CDR1 is LNHDA and CDR2 SQIVND (reference sequence). Trimming left V 3 bases short and J 8 bases short, with 7 bases between. The CDR3 loop spans 12 amino acids. The full variable domain, its missing parts supplied by reference TRBV19 and TRBJ1-4, is DGGITQSPKYLFRKEGQNVTLSCEQNLNHDAMYWYRQDPGQGLRLIYYSQIVNDFQKGDIAEGYSVSREKKESFPLTVTSAQKNPTAFYLCASSMVREKLFFGSGTQLSVL.

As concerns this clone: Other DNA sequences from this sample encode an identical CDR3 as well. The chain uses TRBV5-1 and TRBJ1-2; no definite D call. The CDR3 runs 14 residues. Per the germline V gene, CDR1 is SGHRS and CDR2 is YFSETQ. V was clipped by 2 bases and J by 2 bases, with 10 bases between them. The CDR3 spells CASSLTTANYGYTF. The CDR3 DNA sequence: TGCGCCAGCAGCTTAACGACGGCAAACTATGGCTACACCTTC.

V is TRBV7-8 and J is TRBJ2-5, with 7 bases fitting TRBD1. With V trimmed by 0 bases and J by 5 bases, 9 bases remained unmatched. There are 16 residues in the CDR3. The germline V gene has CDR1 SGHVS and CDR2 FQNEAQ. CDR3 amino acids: CASSLAPTGSGETQYF. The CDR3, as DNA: TGTGCCAGCAGCTTAGCGCCGACAGGGTCGGGGGAGACCCAGTACTTC.

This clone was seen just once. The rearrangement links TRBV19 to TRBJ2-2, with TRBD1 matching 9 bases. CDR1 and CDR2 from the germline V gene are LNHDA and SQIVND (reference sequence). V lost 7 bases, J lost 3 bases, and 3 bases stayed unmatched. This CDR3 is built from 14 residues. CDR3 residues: CASKWTGDTGELFF. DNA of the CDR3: TGTGCCAGTAAATGGACAGGGGACACCGGGGAGCTGTTTTTT.

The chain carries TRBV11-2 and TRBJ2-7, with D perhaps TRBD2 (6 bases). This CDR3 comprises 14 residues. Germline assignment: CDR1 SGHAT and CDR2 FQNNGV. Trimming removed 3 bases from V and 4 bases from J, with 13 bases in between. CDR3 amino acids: CASSLGGRAYEQYF. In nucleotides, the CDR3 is TGTGCCAGCAGCTTGGGGGGAAGGGCTTACGAGCAGTACTTC.

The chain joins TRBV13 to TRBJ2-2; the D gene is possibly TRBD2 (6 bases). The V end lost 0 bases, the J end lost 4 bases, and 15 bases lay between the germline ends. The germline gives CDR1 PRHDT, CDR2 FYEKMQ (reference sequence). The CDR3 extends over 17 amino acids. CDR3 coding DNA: TGTGCCAGCAGCTTAGGGGGATGGAGGGAGTCCACCGGGGAGCTGTTTTTT. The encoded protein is CASSLGGWRESTGELFF.

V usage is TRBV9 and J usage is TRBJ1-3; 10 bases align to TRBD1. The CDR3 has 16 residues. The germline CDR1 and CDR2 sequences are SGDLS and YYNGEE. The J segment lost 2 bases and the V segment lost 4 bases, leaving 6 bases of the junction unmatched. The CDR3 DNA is TGTGCCAGCAGCCGACAGGGGGCCCCTCCTGGAAACACCATATATTTT. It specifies CASSRQGAPPGNTIYF.

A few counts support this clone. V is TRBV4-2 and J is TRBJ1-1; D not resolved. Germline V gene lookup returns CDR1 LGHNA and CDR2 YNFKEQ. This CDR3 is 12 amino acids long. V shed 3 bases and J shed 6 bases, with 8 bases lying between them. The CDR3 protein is CASSQGEAEAFF. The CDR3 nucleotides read TGTGCCAGCAGCCAGGGTGAGGCTGAAGCTTTCTTT.

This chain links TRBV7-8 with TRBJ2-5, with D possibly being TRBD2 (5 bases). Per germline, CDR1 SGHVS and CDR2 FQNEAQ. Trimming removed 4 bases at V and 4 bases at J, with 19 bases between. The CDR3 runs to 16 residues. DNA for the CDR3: TGTGCCAGCAGCTGGAACGACGGACTGGGTTTAGAGACCCAGTACTTC. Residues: CASSWNDGLGLETQYF.

The DNA of the CDR3 is TGTGCCAGCAGCCCTCGGTCCTTTTCCAATGAGCAGTTCTTC. As protein: CASSPRSFSNEQFF. This chain connects TRBV7-3 to TRBJ2-1; D is uncertain. Deletions cut 5 bases from V and 6 bases from J, with 14 bases between. This CDR3 contains 14 residues. CDR1 SGHTA and CDR2 FQGTGA come from the germline V gene.

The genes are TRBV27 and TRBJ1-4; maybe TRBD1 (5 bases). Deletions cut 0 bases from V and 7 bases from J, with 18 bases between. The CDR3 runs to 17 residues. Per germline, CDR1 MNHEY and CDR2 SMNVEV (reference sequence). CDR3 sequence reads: CASSLSGTAGWAEKLFF. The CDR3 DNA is TGTGCCAGCAGTTTATCGGGGACCGCCGGGTGGGCTGAAAAACTGTTTTTT.

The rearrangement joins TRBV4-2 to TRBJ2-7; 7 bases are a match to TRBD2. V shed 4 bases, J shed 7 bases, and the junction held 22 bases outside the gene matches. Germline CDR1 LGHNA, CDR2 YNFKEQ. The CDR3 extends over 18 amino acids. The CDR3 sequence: CASSPPFPGTNGTGEQYF. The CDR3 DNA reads TGTGCCAGCAGCCCCCCCTTTCCCGGGACTAACGGGACGGGGGAGCAGTACTTC.

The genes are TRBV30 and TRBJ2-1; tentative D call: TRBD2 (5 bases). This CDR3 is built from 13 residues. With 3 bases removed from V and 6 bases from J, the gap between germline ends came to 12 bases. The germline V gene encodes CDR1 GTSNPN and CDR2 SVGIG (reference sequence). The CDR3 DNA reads TGTGCCTGGAGCGGAGGATTCGGCAATGAGCAGTTCTTC. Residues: CAWSGGFGNEQFF.